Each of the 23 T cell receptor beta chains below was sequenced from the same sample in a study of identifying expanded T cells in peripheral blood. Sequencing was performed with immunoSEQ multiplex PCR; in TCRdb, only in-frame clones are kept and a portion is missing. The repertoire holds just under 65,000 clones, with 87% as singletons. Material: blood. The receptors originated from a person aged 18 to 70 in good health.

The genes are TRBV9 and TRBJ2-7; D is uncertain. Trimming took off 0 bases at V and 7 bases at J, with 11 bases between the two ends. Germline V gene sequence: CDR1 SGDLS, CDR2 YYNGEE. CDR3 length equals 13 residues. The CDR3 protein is CASSVGGVGEQYF. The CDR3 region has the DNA TGTGCCAGCAGCGTAGGTGGGGTTGGGGAGCAGTACTTC.

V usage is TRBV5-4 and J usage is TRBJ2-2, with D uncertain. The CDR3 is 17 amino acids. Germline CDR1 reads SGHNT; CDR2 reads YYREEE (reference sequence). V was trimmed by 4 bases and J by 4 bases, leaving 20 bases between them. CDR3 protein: CASSEIGPAPSTGELFF. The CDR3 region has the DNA TGTGCCAGCAGCGAGATCGGACCGGCTCCGAGCACCGGGGAGCTGTTTTTT.

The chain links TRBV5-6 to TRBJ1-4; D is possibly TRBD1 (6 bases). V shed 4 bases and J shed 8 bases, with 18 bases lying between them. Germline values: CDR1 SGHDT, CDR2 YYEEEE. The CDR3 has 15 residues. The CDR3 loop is CASSQDSTIGEKLFF. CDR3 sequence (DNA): TGTGCCAGCAGCCAGGACAGTACGATAGGCGAAAAACTGTTTTTT.

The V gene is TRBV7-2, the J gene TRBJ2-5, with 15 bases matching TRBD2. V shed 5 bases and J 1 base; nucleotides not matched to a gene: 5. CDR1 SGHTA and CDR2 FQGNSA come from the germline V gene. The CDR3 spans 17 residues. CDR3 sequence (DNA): TGTGCCAGCAGCCCGGGACTAGCGGGAGGTTTCCAAGAGACCCAGTACTTC. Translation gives CASSPGLAGGFQETQYF.

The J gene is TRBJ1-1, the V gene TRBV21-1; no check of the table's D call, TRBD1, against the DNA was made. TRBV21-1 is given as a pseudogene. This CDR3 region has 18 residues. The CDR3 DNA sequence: TGTGCCAGCAGCAAAACCTCTACGGCAGGGCAGATGAACACTGAAGCTTTCTTT. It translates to CASSKTSTAGQMNTEAFF.

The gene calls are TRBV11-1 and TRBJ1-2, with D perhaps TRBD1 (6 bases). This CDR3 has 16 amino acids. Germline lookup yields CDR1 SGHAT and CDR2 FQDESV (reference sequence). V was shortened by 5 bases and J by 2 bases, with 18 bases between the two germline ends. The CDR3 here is CASSPGLPGENYGYTF. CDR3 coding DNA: TGTGCCAGCAGCCCAGGACTGCCAGGGGAGAACTATGGCTACACCTTC.

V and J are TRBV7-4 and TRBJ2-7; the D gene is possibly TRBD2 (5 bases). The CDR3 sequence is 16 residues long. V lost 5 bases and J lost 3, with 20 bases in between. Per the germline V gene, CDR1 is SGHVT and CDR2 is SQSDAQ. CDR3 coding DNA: TGTGCCAGCAGCCCGAGGGAGATACGGGCTCTCTACGAGCAGTACTTC. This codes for CASSPREIRALYEQYF.

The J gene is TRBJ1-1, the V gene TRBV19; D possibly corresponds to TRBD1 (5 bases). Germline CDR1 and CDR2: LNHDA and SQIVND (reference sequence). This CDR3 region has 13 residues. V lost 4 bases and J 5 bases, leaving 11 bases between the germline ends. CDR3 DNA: TGTGCCAGTAGTAGCAGGGAGGTTACTGAAGCTTTCTTT. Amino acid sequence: CASSSREVTEAFF. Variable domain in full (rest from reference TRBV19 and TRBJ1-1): DGGITQSPKYLFRKEGQNVTLSCEQNLNHDAMYWYRQDPGQGLRLIYYSQIVNDFQKGDIAEGYSVSREKKESFPLTVTSAQKNPTAFYLCASSSREVTEAFFGQGTRLTVV.

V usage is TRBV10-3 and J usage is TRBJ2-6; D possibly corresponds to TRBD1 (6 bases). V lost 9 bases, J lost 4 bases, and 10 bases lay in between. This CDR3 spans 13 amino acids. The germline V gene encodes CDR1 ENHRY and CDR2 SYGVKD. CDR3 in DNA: TGTGCCATTATGGGGACAGGGGCCAACGTCCTGACTTTC. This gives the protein CAIMGTGANVLTF.

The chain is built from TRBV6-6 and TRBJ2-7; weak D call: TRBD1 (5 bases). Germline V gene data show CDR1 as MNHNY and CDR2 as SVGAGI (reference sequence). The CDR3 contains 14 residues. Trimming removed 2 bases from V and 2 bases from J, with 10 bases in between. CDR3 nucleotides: TGTGCCAGCAGTTACGGGCAGGGCGCCTACGAGCAGTACTTC. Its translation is CASSYGQGAYEQYF.

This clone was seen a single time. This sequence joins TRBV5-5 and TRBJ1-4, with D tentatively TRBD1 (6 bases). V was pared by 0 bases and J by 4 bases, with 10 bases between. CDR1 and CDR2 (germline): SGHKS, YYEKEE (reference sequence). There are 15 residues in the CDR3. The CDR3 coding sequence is TGTGCCAGCAGCTTGGAGGGGACATTTAATGAAAAACTGTTTTTT. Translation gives CASSLEGTFNEKLFF.

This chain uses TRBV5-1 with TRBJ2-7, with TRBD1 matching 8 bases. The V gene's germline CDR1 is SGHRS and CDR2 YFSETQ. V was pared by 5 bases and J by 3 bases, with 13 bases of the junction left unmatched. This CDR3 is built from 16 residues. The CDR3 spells CASSSPGQGGIYEQYF. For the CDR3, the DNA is TGCGCCAGCAGTTCTCCAGGACAGGGCGGTATCTACGAGCAGTACTTC.

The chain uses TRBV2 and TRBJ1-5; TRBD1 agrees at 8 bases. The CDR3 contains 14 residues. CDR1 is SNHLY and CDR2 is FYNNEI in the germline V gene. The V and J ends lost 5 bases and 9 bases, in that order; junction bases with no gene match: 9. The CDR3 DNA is TGTGCCAGCAGTCCGGGACAGGACTTCCGGCCCCAGCATTTT. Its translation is CASSPGQDFRPQHF.

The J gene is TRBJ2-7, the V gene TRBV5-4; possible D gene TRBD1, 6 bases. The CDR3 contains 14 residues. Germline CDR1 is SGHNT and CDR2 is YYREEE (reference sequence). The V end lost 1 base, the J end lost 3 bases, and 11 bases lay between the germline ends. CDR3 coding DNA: TGTGCCAGCAGCTTGTCAACAGGGCGCTACGAGCAGTACTTC. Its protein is CASSLSTGRYEQYF. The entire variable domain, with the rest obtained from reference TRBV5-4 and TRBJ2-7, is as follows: ETGVTQSPTHLIKTRGQQVTLRCSSQSGHNTVSWYQQALGQGPQFIFQYYREEENGRGNFPPRFSGLQFPNYSSELNVNALELDDSALYLCASSLSTGRYEQYFGPGTRLTVT.

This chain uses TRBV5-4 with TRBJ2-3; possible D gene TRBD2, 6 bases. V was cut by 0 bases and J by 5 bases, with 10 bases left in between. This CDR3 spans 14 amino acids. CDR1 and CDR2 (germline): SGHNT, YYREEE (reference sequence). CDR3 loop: CASSLDGRGDTQYF. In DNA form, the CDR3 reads TGTGCCAGCAGCTTGGACGGGAGAGGAGATACGCAGTATTTT.

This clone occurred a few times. CDR3 amino acids: CASSLGTGGQRYEQYF. CDR3 nucleotide sequence: TGTGCCAGCAGCTTAGGGACCGGGGGGCAAAGGTACGAGCAGTACTTC. This sequence joins TRBV7-8 and TRBJ2-7; a weak D match, TRBD2 (7 bases). This CDR3 is 16 amino acids long. CDR1 is SGHVS, CDR2 FQNEAQ, per germline. Trimming stripped 1 base from V and 4 bases from J, with 17 bases between.

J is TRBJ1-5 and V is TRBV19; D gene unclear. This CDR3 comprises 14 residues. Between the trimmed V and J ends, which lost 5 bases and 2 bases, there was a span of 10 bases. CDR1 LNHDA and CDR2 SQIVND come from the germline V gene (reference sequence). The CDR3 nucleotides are TGTGCCAGTAGTTATCCAGCCGGCAATCAGCCCCAGCATTTT. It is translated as CASSYPAGNQPQHF.

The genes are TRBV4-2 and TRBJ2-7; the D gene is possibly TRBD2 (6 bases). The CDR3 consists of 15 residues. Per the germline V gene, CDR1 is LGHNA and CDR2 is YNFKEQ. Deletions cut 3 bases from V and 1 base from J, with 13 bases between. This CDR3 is CASSQGEDSSYEQYF. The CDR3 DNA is TGTGCCAGCAGCCAGGGGGAGGACTCTTCCTACGAGCAGTACTTC.

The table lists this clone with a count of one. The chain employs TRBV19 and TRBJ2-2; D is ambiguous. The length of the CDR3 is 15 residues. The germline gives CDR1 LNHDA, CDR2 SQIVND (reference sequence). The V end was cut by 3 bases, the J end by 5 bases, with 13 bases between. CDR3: CASSIQGPVTGELFF. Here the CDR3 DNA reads TGTGCCAGTAGTATTCAAGGGCCCGTAACCGGGGAGCTGTTTTTT. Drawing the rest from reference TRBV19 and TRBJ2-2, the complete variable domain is DGGITQSPKYLFRKEGQNVTLSCEQNLNHDAMYWYRQDPGQGLRLIYYSQIVNDFQKGDIAEGYSVSREKKESFPLTVTSAQKNPTAFYLCASSIQGPVTGELFFGEGSRLTVL.

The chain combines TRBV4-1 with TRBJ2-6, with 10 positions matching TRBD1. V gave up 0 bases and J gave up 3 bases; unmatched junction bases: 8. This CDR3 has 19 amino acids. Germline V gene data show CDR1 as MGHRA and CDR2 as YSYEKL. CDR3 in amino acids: CASSQDFWDRGFGANVLTF. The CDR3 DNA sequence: TGCGCCAGCAGCCAAGATTTTTGGGACAGGGGCTTTGGGGCCAACGTCCTGACTTTC.

The CDR3 bases are TGTGCCAGCAGTGAAACGGGTGAATCCGGGGGCTACACCTTC. As protein: CASSETGESGGYTF. The chain carries TRBV6-4 and TRBJ1-2; no definite D call. This CDR3 is 14 amino acids long. Germline V CDR1 and CDR2: MRHNA, SNTAGT. Between the trimmed V and J ends, which lost 3 bases and 8 bases, there was a span of 16 bases.

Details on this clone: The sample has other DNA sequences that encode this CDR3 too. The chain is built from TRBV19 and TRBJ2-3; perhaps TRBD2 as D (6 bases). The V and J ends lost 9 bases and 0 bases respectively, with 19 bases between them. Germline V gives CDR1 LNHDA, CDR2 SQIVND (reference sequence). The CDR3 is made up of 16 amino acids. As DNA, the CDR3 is TGTGCCAGCTCAGGGACTTCACACCCTAGCACAGATACGCAGTATTTT. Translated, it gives CASSGTSHPSTDTQYF. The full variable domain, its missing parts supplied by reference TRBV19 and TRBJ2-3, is DGGITQSPKYLFRKEGQNVTLSCEQNLNHDAMYWYRQDPGQGLRLIYYSQIVNDFQKGDIAEGYSVSREKKESFPLTVTSAQKNPTAFYLCASSGTSHPSTDTQYFGPGTRLTVL.

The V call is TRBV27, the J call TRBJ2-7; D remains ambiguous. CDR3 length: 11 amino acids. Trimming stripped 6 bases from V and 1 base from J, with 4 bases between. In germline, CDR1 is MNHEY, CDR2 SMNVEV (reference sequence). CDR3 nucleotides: TGTGCCAGCAGGGCTTCCTACGAGCAGTACTTC. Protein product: CASRASYEQYF.